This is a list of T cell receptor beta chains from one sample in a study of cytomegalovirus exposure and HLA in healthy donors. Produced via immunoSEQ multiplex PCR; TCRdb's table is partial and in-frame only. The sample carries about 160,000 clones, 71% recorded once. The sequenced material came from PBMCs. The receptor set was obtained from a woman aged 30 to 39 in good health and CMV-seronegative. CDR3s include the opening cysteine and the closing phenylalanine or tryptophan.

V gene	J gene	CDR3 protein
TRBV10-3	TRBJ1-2	CAIRTDDNYGYTF
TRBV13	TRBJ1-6	CASSLTPYNSPLHF
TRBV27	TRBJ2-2	CASSPGAGTYTGELFF
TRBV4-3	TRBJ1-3	CASSQVDRPNTIYF
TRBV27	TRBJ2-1	CASSLSIPSGGNEQFF
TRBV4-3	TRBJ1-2	CASSQAQSANYGYTF
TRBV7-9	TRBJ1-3	CASSQDRSGNTIYF
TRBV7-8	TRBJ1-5	CASSDGNQPQHF
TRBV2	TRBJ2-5	CASSGGLAGTQYF
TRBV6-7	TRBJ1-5	CASAEEGSQPQHF
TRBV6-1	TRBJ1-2	CASSNGVASYGYTF
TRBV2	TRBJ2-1	CASKQRGGTYNEQFF
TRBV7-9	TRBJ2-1	CASSPPGTSGYNEQFF
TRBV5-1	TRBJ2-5	CASSFTEETQYF
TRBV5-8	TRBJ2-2	CASSLLASGSYTGELFF
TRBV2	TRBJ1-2	CASMGEGYGYTF
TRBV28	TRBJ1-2	CASSFYPGDYGYTF
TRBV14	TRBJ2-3	CASSPRTTTAGDTQYF
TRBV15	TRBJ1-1	CATSFRPDTEAFF
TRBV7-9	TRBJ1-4	CASSLAGQGEKLFF
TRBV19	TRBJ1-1	CASSWTGETEAFF
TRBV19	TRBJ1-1	CASSIWGVNTEAFF
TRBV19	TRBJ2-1	CASQTVYNEQFF
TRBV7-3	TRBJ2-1	CASSWHFSGSLNEQFF
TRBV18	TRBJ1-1	CASSAVTEAFF
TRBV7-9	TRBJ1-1	CASSLETYVVNTEAFF
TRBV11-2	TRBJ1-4	CASSSNRVSRPEKLFF
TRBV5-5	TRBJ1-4	CASRKPGGDEKLFF
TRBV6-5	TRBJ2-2	CASSYAQGRPTGELFF
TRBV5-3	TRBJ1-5	CARSLGRDSNQPQHF
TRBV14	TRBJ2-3	CASSQEIGGAGEDTQYF
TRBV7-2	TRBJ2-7	CASSPGVAGGNYEQYF
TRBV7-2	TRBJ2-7	CASSLTGVSSYEQYF
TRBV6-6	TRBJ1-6	CASSYSSDYNSPLHF
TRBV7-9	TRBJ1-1	CASSFVMNTEAFF
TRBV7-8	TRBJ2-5	CASSQGRLRETQYF
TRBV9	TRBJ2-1	CASGAYYNEQFF
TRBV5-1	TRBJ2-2	CATQQGNTGELFF